This entry concerns a single TCR beta chain. The sample comes from a study of blood T cell repertoires in COVID-19. In the study overall: Spain, Italy and the United States supplied samples that represented acute and convalescent COVID-19. PBMCs, B-cell-depleted T cells, or T cells were the source of the cDNA or gDNA that made up the material.

The CDR3 totals 16 residues. Germline CDR1 reads SGHDT; CDR2 reads YYEEEE. Deletions cut 3 bases from V and 1 base from J, with 14 bases between. Under the authors' procedure: Estimation of nucleated cell counts was performed using reference gene primer amplification. The repertoire was sequenced with immunoSEQ multiplex PCR; TCRdb's copy has only in-frame clones and lacks some. The DNA gave D and trimming, while V, J and clone size come from that table. The data hold 350,000 to 400,000 clones, with 90% to 95% observed a single time. The cohort comprised adults aged 18 to 89 years residing in around 25 US areas.

The TCR originated in a middle-aged woman who had been exposed to COVID-19. Sequencing was done on a sample of PBMCs or T cells enriched from blood (not recorded which). V is TRBV5-6 and J is TRBJ1-3; the D gene is possibly TRBD1 (5 bases). CDR3 sequence: CASSSQPRVSGNTIYF. The CDR3 DNA reads TGTGCCAGCAGCTCCCAACCCAGGGTTTCTGGAAACACCATATATTTT.